Following are 16 T cell receptor beta chains from one sample sequenced in a study of graft-versus-host responses after intestinal transplantation. Here immunoSEQ multiplex PCR was the method, and the copy in TCRdb shows in-frame clones only, minus some. This table holds nearly 110,000 clones, roughly 90% found once. Their antigen targets remain unknown. Material: unstimulated CD4+ T cells sorted from spleen or lymph node cells, obtained before transplant. All receptors derive from a human donor who was the organ donor for an intestinal transplant.

The CDR3 loop reads CASSEAATSRHEQFF. In DNA, the CDR3 is TGTGCCAGCAGTGAAGCGGCAACTTCCCGGCATGAGCAGTTCTTC. The chain recombines TRBV6-1 with TRBJ2-1, with D uncertain. Trimming shortened V by 0 bases and J by 8 bases, and 14 bases separated the two germline ends. The CDR3 has 15 residues. CDR1 is MNHNS and CDR2 is SASEGT in the germline V gene.

CDR3 sequence (DNA): TGTGCCAGCAGCCGTAGACAGGGGGTGGGCACAGATACGCAGTATTTT. As protein: CASSRRQGVGTDTQYF. This sequence joins TRBV7-8 and TRBJ2-3; 9 bases are a match to TRBD1. The CDR3 runs to 16 residues. Germline CDR1 reads SGHVS; CDR2 reads FQNEAQ. V was clipped by 5 bases and J by 1 base; unmatched bases: 7.

The rearrangement joins TRBV18 to TRBJ2-7; 10 nucleotides align to TRBD1. This CDR3 is built from 12 residues. The V gene end was trimmed by 4 bases and the J gene end by 6 bases; junction bases not matched to a gene: 0. Germline lookup yields CDR1 KGHSH and CDR2 LQKENI. CDR3 residues: CASSRTGGEQYF. DNA of the CDR3: TGTGCCAGCTCACGGACAGGGGGCGAGCAGTACTTC. Full variable domain (outside the CDR3, taken from reference TRBV18 and TRBJ2-7): NAGVMQNPRHLVRRRGQEARLRCSPMKGHSHVYWYRQLPEEGLKFMVYLQKENIIDESGMPKERFSAEFPKEGPSILRIQQVVRGDSAAYFCASSRTGGEQYFGPGTRLTVT.

The chain uses TRBV27 and TRBJ2-7; maybe TRBD1 (6 bases). Trimming shortened V by 6 bases and J by 4 bases, and 10 bases separated the two germline ends. This CDR3 has 12 amino acids. Germline loops: CDR1 MNHEY, CDR2 SMNVEV (reference sequence). The CDR3, as DNA: TGTGCCAGCAGCGAACAGGGATACGAGCAGTACTTC. It encodes CASSEQGYEQYF.

This clone was counted once. The rearrangement joins TRBV7-9 to TRBJ1-1; 7 bases map to TRBD1. The V segment lost 4 bases and the J segment 2 bases; nucleotides outside the gene matches: 4. The CDR3 has 14 residues. CDR1 is SEHNR and CDR2 is FQNEAQ in the germline V gene (reference sequence). CDR3 residues: CASSSGTVNTEAFF. CDR3 nucleotide sequence: TGTGCCAGCAGCTCCGGGACAGTCAACACTGAAGCTTTCTTT.

The rearrangement joins TRBV6-4 to TRBJ2-1; D might be TRBD2 (6 bases). V was cut by 2 bases and J by 7 bases, with 18 bases left in between. The germline CDR1 and CDR2 sequences are MRHNA and SNTAGT. CDR3 length: 16 residues. CDR3 sequence: CASSDLFRDSSNEQFF. The DNA for the CDR3 is TGTGCCAGCAGTGACCTATTCCGGGACTCCTCAAATGAGCAGTTCTTC.

The CDR3 reads CASSQDMGDRVVRNGYTF. DNA of the CDR3: TGTGCCAGCAGCCAAGATATGGGGGACAGGGTAGTCCGGAATGGCTACACCTTC. The chain joins TRBV4-2 to TRBJ1-2, with 9 bases matching TRBD1. Germline CDR1 is LGHNA and CDR2 is YNFKEQ. Trimming took 0 bases from V and 6 from J; bases not matched to a gene: 14. The CDR3 contains 18 residues.

The V gene is TRBV5-4, the J gene TRBJ1-1, with D maybe TRBD1 (6 bases). There are 15 residues in the CDR3. Per the germline V gene, CDR1 is SGHNT and CDR2 is YYREEE (reference sequence). Trimming removed 0 bases at V and 3 bases at J, with 12 bases between. The DNA for the CDR3 is TGTGCCAGCAGCTTGGAGGGGGGAGGAGACACTGAAGCTTTCTTT. This gives the protein CASSLEGGGDTEAFF.

The chain couples TRBV4-1 to TRBJ2-1; 11 nucleotides match TRBD2. V lost 0 bases to trimming and J lost 7 bases; unmatched junction nucleotides: 5. The CDR3 has 16 amino acids. From germline, CDR1 is MGHRA and CDR2 YSYEKL. The CDR3 here is CASSQEGLAGGNEQFF. CDR3 sequence (DNA): TGCGCCAGCAGCCAAGAGGGGCTAGCGGGAGGTAATGAGCAGTTCTTC.

The CDR3 sequence is CASSVTPGDTIYF. CDR3 nucleotide sequence: TGTGCCAGCAGCGTAACACCTGGGGACACCATATATTTT. This chain joins TRBV9 and TRBJ1-3; D remains unclear. V was cut by 1 base and J by 8 bases, with 10 bases left in between. This CDR3 contains 13 residues. Germline V gene data show CDR1 as SGDLS and CDR2 as YYNGEE.

This clone was recorded only once. This chain uses TRBV11-2 with TRBJ1-4; 7 bases map to TRBD1. The CDR3 extends over 15 amino acids. Germline trimming cut 3 bases from V and 8 bases from J; bases unmatched to any gene: 9. Germline-derived CDR1 and CDR2 are SGHAT and FQNNGV. The CDR3 here is CASSLRGRGPEKLFF. The CDR3 DNA is TGTGCCAGCAGCTTGAGGGGGCGTGGGCCGGAAAAACTGTTTTTT.

Details on this clone: The junction does not match germline at one end; this may be a read error. The chain is built from TRBV7-3 and TRBJ2-2; TRBD2 agrees at 7 bases. This CDR3 region has 17 residues. The germline CDR1 and CDR2 sequences are SGHTA and FQGTGA. Written as DNA, the CDR3 is TGTGCCAGCAGCCTAACCCCAGCAGGGAGGGGCACCGGGGAGCTGTTTTTT. Translated, it gives CASSLTPAGRGTGELFF. The whole variable domain, remainder taken from reference TRBV7-3 and TRBJ2-2, is GAGVSQTPSNKVTEKGKYVELRCDPISGHTALYWYRQSLGQGPEFLIYFQGTGAADDSGLPNDRFFAVRPEGSVSTLKIQRTERGDSAVYLCASSLTPAGRGTGELFFGEGSRLTVL.

The J gene is TRBJ1-1, the V gene TRBV28; D might be TRBD1 (6 bases). Trimming took 6 bases from V and 5 from J, leaving 7 bases between them. CDR1 and CDR2 from the germline V gene are MDHEN and SYDVKM. This CDR3 spans 11 amino acids. The CDR3 here is CASSRGTEAFF. CDR3 sequence (DNA): TGTGCCAGCAGCAGGGGAACTGAAGCTTTCTTT.

The chain uses TRBV5-1 and TRBJ2-6, with D unclear. The V end was cut by 4 bases, the J end by 0 bases, with 8 bases between. Germline loops: CDR1 SGHRS, CDR2 YFSETQ. The CDR3 is 15 amino acids. The CDR3 nucleotides are TGCGCCAGCAGCCCGACGGTCTCTGGGGCCAACGTCCTGACTTTC. The encoded protein is CASSPTVSGANVLTF.

This chain uses TRBV7-2 with TRBJ2-7; TRBD2 agrees at 7 bases. Germline CDR1 is SGHTA and CDR2 is FQGNSA. This CDR3 comprises 14 residues. J gave up 2 bases and V 0 bases, and 1 base lay outside the gene matches. The CDR3 is CASSLAGGAYEQYF. In DNA, the CDR3 is TGTGCCAGCAGCTTAGCGGGGGGGGCCTACGAGCAGTACTTC.

The CDR3, as DNA: TGTGCCAGCAGCTTAAGAGGGGGGTACTCCTACGAGCAGTACTTC. This encodes CASSLRGGYSYEQYF. The genes are TRBV7-3 and TRBJ2-7; the D call may be TRBD1 or TRBD2 (6 bases each). CDR3 length: 15 amino acids. Germline assignment: CDR1 SGHTA and CDR2 FQGTGA. Trimming shortened V by 1 base and J by 0 bases, and 10 bases separated the two germline ends.